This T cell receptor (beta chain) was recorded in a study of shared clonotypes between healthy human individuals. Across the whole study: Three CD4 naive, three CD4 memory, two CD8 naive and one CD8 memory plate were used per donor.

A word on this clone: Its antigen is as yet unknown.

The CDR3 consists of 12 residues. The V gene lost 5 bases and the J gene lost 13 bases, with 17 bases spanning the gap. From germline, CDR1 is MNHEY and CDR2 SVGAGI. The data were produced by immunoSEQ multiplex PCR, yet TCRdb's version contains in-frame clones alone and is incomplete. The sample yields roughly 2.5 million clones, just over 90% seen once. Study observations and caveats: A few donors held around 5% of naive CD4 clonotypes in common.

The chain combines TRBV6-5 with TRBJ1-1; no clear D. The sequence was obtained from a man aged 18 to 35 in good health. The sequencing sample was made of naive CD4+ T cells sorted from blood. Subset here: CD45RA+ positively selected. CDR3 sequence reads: CASSPKGGKVFF. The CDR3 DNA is TGTGCCAGCAGTCCAAAGGGTGGCAAAGTTTTCTTT.